This TCR beta chain was identified during a study of OX40 agonist ivuxolimab in advanced cancers. Per germline, CDR1 SGHNT and CDR2 YENEEA. The CDR3 runs 14 residues. V was clipped by 1 base and J by 9 bases, with 13 bases between them. Sequencing used immunoSEQ multiplex PCR; TCRdb keeps in-frame clones, though not all of them. The sample consists of 43,000 or so clones, roughly three quarters of them appearing once. This clonotype was sampled from an adult with an advanced solid tumor such as melanoma, head and neck, liver or kidney cancer. The rearrangement joins TRBV11-3 to TRBJ2-1; TRBD2 might be the D (5 bases). The sample here was CD4+ or CD8+ T cells sorted from blood, taken in a trial of the OX40 agonist ivuxolimab. In DNA form, the CDR3 reads TGTGCCAGCAGCTTAGGGGTCCGGGATACTGAGCAGTTCTTC. Translation gives CASSLGVRDTEQFF.